This T cell receptor (beta chain) came from a study of blood T cell repertoires in COVID-19. The wider study: From T cells, B-cell-depleted T cells, or PBMCs came the material, which was cDNA or gDNA.

Using immunoSEQ multiplex PCR, the repertoire was profiled, and TCRdb retains in-frame clones only, with some absent. Of approximately 41,000 clones listed, around four fifths are singletons. Deletions cut 11 bases from V and 2 bases from J, with 15 bases between. CDR3 length equals 13 residues. Per the germline V gene, CDR1 is SNHLY and CDR2 is FYNNEI. This rearrangement joins TRBV2 to TRBJ1-2; no firm D call. Sequencing used peripheral blood. The sequence was obtained from a woman at least 80 years old with acute or convalescent COVID-19. CDR3 residues: CACGGQKNYGYTF. The CDR3 DNA reads as TGTGCCTGTGGAGGGCAGAAAAACTATGGCTACACCTTC.